Below are 4 T cell receptor beta chains sequenced from a single sample in a study of CD4 T cells in relation to SARS-CoV-2 and coronaviruses (dated by TCRdb to about 2021). The method behind the library was the immunoSEQ multiplex PCR assay. TCRdb mirrors the immuneACCESS table, restricted to in-frame sequences. Some clones are absent from its copies; in checked studies, under half trace to an unresolved V gene, and the reason for the others is unknown. The sample yields 28,000 or so clones; about four fifths were counted once. The ten largest account for 8.5% to 12% of the sample. CD4+ T cells from unexposed donors were collected before the COVID-19 pandemic (2011-2018). The EasySep CD4+ T cell isolation kit was used to isolate CD4+ T cells once the cultures had run for 10 to 11 days. No antigen is known for these receptors. The sample consisted of CD4+ T cells from PBMCs, cultured in vitro. The receptors stem from a human donor in good health.

This clone was seen a handful of times. The V call is TRBV20-1, the J call TRBJ1-2; D is uncertain. Trimming took off 1 base at V and 8 bases at J, with 8 bases between the two ends. Germline V gene lookup returns CDR1 DFQATT and CDR2 SNEGSKA (reference sequence). The CDR3 is 11 amino acids. The CDR3 region is CSARGLTGYTF. Written as DNA, the CDR3 is TGCAGTGCTAGAGGACTTACCGGCTACACCTTC.

V is TRBV4-2 and J is TRBJ2-3; TRBD2 matches at 9 bases. Germline lookup yields CDR1 LGHNA and CDR2 YNFKEQ. This CDR3 spans 14 amino acids. V trimming: 4 bases; J trimming: 1 base; junction bases outside the gene matches: 0. The CDR3 reads CASSRTSGTDTQYF. The CDR3 DNA reads as TGTGCCAGCAGCCGGACTAGCGGCACAGATACGCAGTATTTT.

This clone occurred a few times. The chain combines TRBV7-3 with TRBJ2-7, with TRBD2 identical over 7 bases. CDR1 and CDR2 from the germline V gene are SGHTA and FQGTGA. The CDR3 extends over 16 amino acids. Unmatched junction bases numbered 12, after V lost 5 bases and J lost 2 bases. CDR3 loop: CASSPTSVSGAYEQYF. The CDR3 DNA is TGTGCCAGCAGCCCCACTAGCGTTAGTGGGGCCTACGAGCAGTACTTC.

This clone has more than one count but fewer than ten. The J gene is TRBJ2-3, the V gene TRBV7-9; 9 nucleotides agree with TRBD2. The CDR3 sequence is 16 residues long. The ends lost 5 bases at V and 1 base at J; junction bases unmatched: 7. Germline assignment: CDR1 SEHNR and CDR2 FQNEAQ (reference sequence). This CDR3 reads CASSQGTSSRTDTQYF. CDR3 coding DNA: TGTGCCAGCAGCCAGGGGACTAGCAGCCGCACAGATACGCAGTATTTT. Full variable domain (rest looked up from reference TRBV7-9 and TRBJ2-3): DTGVSQNPRHKITKRGQNVTFRCDPISEHNRLYWYRQTLGQGPEFLTYFQNEAQLEKSRLLSDRFSAERPKGSFSTLEIQRTEQGDSAMYLCASSQGTSSRTDTQYFGPGTRLTVL.